The 2 T cell receptor beta chains listed next were all sequenced from one sample in a study of T cell responses to AZD1222 COVID-19 vaccine. The method was immunoSEQ multiplex PCR; TCRdb's version includes in-frame clones alone and lacks a portion of them. The table lists roughly 120,000 clones, just over 85% of them singletons. Source: peripheral blood, taken on day 0 of AZD1222 vaccination. These receptors were collected from an adult in good health.

The chain recombines TRBV5-1 with TRBJ2-3; 7 bases agree with TRBD2. This CDR3 has 16 amino acids. CDR1 and CDR2 (germline): SGHRS, YFSETQ. Unmatched junction bases numbered 11, after V lost 4 bases and J lost 3 bases. The CDR3 spells CASSPRLAMGTDTQYF. For the CDR3, the DNA is TGCGCCAGCAGCCCCCGACTAGCCATGGGAACAGATACGCAGTATTTT.

The CDR3 protein is CASSIQPGLAGDSNEQFF. CDR3 DNA: TGTGCCAGCAGTATCCAACCGGGACTAGCGGGAGATTCAAATGAGCAGTTCTTC. The J gene is TRBJ2-1, the V gene TRBV6-2 or TRBV6-3; 14 bases fit TRBD2. The junction had 13 bases not matched to a gene; V was cut back by 5 bases and J by 7 bases. The CDR3 loop spans 18 amino acids. Germline V lookup: CDR1 MNHEY, CDR2 SVGEGT.